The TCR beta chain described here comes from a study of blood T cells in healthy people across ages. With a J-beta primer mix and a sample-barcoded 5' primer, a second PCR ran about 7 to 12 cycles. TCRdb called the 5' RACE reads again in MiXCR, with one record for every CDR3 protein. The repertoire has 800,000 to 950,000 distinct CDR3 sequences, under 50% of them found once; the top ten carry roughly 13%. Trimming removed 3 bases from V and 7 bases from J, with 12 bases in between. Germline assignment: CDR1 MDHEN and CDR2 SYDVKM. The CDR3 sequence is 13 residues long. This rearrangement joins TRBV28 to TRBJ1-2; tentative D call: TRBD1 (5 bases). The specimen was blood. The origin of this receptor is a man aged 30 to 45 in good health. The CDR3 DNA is TGTGCCAGCAGTTTTGAAGGGGCCGCTGGCTACACCTTC. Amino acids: CASSFEGAAGYTF.